This T cell receptor beta chain originates from a study of ipilimumab plus nivolumab after autologous stem cell transplantation. This CDR3 is 16 amino acids long. The V end was cut by 0 bases, the J end by 6 bases, with 15 bases between. CDR1 is ENHRY, CDR2 SYGVKD, per germline. Profiling relied on immunoSEQ multiplex PCR, and the TCRdb table lists in-frame clones only, not all of them. The table records under 2,000 clones, roughly 86% of them present only once. The receptor's source is a male donor with multiple myeloma. V gene TRBV10-3 combines with J gene TRBJ1-3, with a tentative D call TRBD1 (5 bases). Sequenced here: PBMCs, sampled in a trial of ipilimumab plus nivolumab as post-transplant consolidation. This CDR3 is CAISESSSGPTNTIYF. Here the CDR3 DNA reads TGTGCCATCAGTGAGTCAAGCTCAGGGCCCACAAACACCATATATTTT.